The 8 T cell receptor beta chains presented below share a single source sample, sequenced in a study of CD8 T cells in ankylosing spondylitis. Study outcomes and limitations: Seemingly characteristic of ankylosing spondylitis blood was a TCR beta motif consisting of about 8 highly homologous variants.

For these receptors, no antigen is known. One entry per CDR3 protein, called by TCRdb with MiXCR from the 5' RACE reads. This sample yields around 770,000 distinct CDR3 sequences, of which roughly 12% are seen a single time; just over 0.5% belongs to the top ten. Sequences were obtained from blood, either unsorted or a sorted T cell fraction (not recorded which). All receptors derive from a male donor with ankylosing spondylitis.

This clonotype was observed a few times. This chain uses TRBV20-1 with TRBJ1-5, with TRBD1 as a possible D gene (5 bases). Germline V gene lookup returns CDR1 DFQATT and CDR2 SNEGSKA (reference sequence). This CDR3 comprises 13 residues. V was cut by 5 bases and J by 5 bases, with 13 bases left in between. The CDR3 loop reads CSAGPGGDQPQHF. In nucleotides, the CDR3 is TGCAGTGCTGGCCCGGGGGGGGATCAGCCCCAGCATTTT.

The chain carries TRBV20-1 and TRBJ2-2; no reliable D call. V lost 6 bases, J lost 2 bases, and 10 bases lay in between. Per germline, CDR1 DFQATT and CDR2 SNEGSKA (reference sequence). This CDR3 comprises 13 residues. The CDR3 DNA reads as TGCAGTGCCCCAAGGGTTAACACCGGGGAGCTGTTTTTT. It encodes CSAPRVNTGELFF.

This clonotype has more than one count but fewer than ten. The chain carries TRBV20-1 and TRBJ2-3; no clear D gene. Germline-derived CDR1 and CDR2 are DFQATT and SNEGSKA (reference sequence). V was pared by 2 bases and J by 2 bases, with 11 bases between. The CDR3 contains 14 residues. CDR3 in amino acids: CSARPLWSTDTQYF. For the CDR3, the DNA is TGCAGTGCTAGACCCCTCTGGTCCACAGATACGCAGTATTTT.

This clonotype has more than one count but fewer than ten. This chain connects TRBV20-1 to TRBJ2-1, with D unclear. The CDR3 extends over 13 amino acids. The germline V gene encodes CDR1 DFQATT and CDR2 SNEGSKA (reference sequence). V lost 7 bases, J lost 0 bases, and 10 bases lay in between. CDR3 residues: CSETASSYNEQFF. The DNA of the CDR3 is TGCAGTGAAACCGCAAGCTCCTACAATGAGCAGTTCTTC.

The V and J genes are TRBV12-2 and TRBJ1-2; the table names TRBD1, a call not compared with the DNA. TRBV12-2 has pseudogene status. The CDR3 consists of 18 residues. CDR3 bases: TGTGCAAGTCGCTTAGCGGCTGGGGAAATCCAGCCCCCCTATGGCTACACCTTC. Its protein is CASRLAAGEIQPPYGYTF.

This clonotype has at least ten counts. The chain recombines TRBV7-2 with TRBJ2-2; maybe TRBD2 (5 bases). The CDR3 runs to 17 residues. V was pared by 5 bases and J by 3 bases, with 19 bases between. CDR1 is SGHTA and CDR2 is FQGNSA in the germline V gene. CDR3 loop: CASSLQRPRADTGELFF. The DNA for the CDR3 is TGTGCCAGCAGCCTGCAACGACCGAGGGCCGACACCGGGGAGCTGTTTTTT.

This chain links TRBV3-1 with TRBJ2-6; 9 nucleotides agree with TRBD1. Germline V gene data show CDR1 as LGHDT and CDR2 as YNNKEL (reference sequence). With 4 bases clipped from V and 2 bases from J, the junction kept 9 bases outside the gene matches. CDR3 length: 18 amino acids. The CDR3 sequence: CASSRPGQGSTGANVLTF. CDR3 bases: TGTGCCAGCAGCCGACCGGGACAGGGATCGACTGGGGCCAACGTCCTGACTTTC.

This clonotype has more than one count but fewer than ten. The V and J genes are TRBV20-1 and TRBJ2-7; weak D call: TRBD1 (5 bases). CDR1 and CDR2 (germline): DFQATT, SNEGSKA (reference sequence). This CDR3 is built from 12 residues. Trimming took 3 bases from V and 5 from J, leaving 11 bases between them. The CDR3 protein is CSASQTDHEQYF. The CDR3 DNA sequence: TGCAGTGCTAGCCAGACAGACCACGAGCAGTACTTC.